This T cell receptor beta chain was sequenced during a study of PD-1 blockade in classical Hodgkin lymphoma. About this clone itself: Its target is not known.

This CDR3 comprises 15 residues. The V and J ends lost 1 base and 6 bases respectively, with 11 bases between them. Study-wide findings and caveats: Whereas CD4+ TCR diversity had risen significantly by C4D1, CD8+ TCR diversity had not. Complete responders showed a baseline diversity that resembled the diversity of newly diagnosed patients. Individuals initiating nivolumab under 1 year after ASCT were excluded.

The patients all showed relapse after autologous stem cell transplantation, while their brentuximab vedotin exposure varied. Best overall response was complete response, partial response or progressive disease in these relapsed/refractory classical Hodgkin lymphoma patients. The table came from immunoSEQ multiplex PCR; TCRdb's copy has only in-frame clones and leaves some out. The sample contains approximately 100,000 clones, around 89% of which appear only once. The source was peripheral blood mononuclear cells (PBMCs), collected before the second cycle of nivolumab. This sequence was found in a human donor with classical Hodgkin lymphoma. The chain joins TRBV5-3 to TRBJ2-6, with D unclear. TRBV5-3 is an ORF, with its function uncertain. CDR3 loop: CARSLRCQVANVLTF. The CDR3 nucleotides read TGTGCCAGAAGCTTGAGGTGTCAGGTGGCCAACGTCCTGACTTTC.